The sequence of this T cell receptor (beta chain) was determined in a study of T cell responses to AZD1222 COVID-19 vaccine. Findings and caveats of the study: Targeting of unmutated variant regions was reportedly seen in nearly half of spike-specific TCRs.

TCRdb keeps only in-frame clones here, not all; method: immunoSEQ multiplex PCR. The sample includes 180,000 or so clones, about 87% seen only once; the top ten take more than 4%. About this clone: The target antigen is unknown.

V dropped 6 bases and J dropped 3; count of bases not matched to a gene: 12. From germline, CDR1 is MNHEY and CDR2 SVGEGT. The CDR3 totals 17 residues. V and J are TRBV6-2 or TRBV6-3 and TRBJ2-2; 8 bases are shared with TRBD1. This receptor was identified in an adult who received the MenACWY meningococcal vaccine as a control. The sample consisted of peripheral blood, taken 28 days after the second dose of the MenACWY control vaccine. CDR3 sequence reads: CASSPTPGRGHTGELFF. The CDR3, as DNA: TGTGCCAGCAGCCCCACCCCGGGCAGGGGGCACACCGGGGAGCTGTTTTTT.